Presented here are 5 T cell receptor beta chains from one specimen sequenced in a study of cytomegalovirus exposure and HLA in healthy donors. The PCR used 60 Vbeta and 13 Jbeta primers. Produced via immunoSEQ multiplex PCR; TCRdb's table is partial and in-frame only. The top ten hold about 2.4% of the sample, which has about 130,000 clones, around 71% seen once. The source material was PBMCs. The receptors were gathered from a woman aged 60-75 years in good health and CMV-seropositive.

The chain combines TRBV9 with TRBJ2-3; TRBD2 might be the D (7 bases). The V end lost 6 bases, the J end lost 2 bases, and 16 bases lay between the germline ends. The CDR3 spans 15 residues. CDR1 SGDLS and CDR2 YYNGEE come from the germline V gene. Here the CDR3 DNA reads TGTGCCAGCACCCGTGGGGGGGCATACACAGATACGCAGTATTTT. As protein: CASTRGGAYTDTQYF.

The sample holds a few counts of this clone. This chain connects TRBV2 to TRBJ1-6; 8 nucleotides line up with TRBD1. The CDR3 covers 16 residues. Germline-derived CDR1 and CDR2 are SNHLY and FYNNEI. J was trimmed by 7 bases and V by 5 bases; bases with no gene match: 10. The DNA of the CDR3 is TGTGCCAGCAGTCCCCCGGACAGGGAAGAAAATTCACCCCTCCACTTT. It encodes CASSPPDREENSPLHF.

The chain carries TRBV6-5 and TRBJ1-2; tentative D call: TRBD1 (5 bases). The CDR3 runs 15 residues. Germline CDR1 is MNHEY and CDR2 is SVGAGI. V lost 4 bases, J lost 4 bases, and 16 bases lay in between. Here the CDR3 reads CASSSDLGGSYGYTF. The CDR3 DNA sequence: TGTGCCAGCAGTTCCGACCTCGGGGGGTCCTATGGCTACACCTTC.

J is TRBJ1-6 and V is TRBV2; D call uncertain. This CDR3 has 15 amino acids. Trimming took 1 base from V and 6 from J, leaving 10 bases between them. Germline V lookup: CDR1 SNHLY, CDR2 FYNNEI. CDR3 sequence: CASSEGEAGNSPLHF. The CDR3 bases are TGTGCCAGCAGTGAAGGGGAGGCCGGTAATTCACCCCTCCACTTT.

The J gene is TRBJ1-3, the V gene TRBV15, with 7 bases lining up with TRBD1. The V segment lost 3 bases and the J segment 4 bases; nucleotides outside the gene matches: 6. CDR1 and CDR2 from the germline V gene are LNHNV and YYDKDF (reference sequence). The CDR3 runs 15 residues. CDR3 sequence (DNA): TGTGCCACCAGCAGGGAGGTAGGGGGCGGAAACACCATATATTTT. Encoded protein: CATSREVGGGNTIYF. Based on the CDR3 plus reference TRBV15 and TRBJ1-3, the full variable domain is DAMVIQNPRYQVTQFGKPVTLSCSQTLNHNVMYWYQQKSSQAPKLLFHYYDKDFNNEADTPDNFQSRRPNTSFCFLDIRSPGLGDTAMYLCATSREVGGGNTIYFGEGSWLTVV.